The TCR beta chain under discussion was sequenced for a study of blood T cell repertoires in COVID-19 (dated by TCRdb to 2019 to 2021). As for the study more broadly: Samples covering the acute and convalescent phases of COVID-19 were provided by collaborators in the United States, Italy and Spain. The material from the prospective study consisted of cDNA or gDNA derived from T cells, B-cell-depleted T cells, or PBMCs. The repertoires were released in a freely available public database intended as a resource for research on the immune response to SARS-CoV-2. Samples were obtained from the ongoing ImmuneRACE study (first 160 participants) and from over 1,000 subjects provided by 6 global collaborators. Where available, HLA class I and class II types were taken from metadata supplied by the sample provider and were not determined by assay-based typing. Deeply sampled blood TCRbeta repertoires from subjects exposed to, actively infected with, or recovered from COVID-19 were included in the dataset. Nearly every sample came with metadata listing a de-identified subject ID, COVID-19 status, age in years and sex. What the work shows at the level of the full study, not this receptor alone: How much clinical and demographic metadata was included differed by source and by participant, and the metadata was provided uncurated.

Comment on this clone: What this receptor recognizes is not known. Base qualities are not recorded, but no much larger clone differs from it by a single base.

V lost 0 bases and J lost 7 bases; the stretch between them is 24 bases long. Taken from cysteine to phenylalanine, the CDR3 has 18 residues. The entry retains the CDR3 DNA only, 54 bases that are in frame from base 1. The germline V gene (reference sequence) provides CDR1 GTSNPN and CDR2 SVGIG. The immunoSEQ Assay, a bias-controlled multiplex PCR, was used to amplify TCRbeta CDR3 regions from genomic DNA. The published analysis was carried out like this. Within the assay, amplification of reference gene primers was used to estimate how many nucleated cells each sample contained. Sequence reads were collapsed and filtered to measure the absolute abundance of every unique TCRbeta CDR3 rearrangement. For each sample, productive Simpson clonality was calculated as the square root of Simpson's diversity index across productive rearrangements. TCRdb stores this immuneACCESS table with in-frame sequences only. Part of the clones is absent; in the studies checked, under half of the shortfall reflects unresolved V genes, and no reason is known for the rest. V and J calls and clone size are those listed in that table; D and trimming were worked out from the DNA. The sample yields approximately 150,000 clones; roughly 87% were counted once. The ten top clones hold roughly 1.2% of the sample.

In the prospective study, participants were 18 to 89 years old, resided in around 25 geographic areas of the United States, and were enrolled through a virtual design. In the prospective study, cohorts were assigned on the basis of participant-reported clinical history obtained from a screening survey and a study questionnaire. Each participant in the prospective study had whole blood, serum and a nasopharyngeal or oropharyngeal swab collected by mobile phlebotomists. Prospective study participants could optionally give additional blood draws and questionnaires over an approximately two-month period. Before DNA extraction, blood samples from the prospective study were shipped at room temperature or frozen.

The clonotype was recovered from a human donor with acute COVID-19. The donor label of this sample is uncertain. This sequence uses TRBV30 and TRBJ1-4; the D gene lacks a confident call. The specimen was PBMCs or T cells enriched from blood (not recorded which). CDR3 sequence: CAWSVGLRQRVLAEKLFF. The DNA sequence reads TGTGCCTGGAGTGTAGGACTTCGACAAAGGGTGTTAGCTGAAAAACTGTTTTTT.